This TCR beta chain was identified during a study of cytomegalovirus exposure and HLA in healthy donors. For the study at large: In an earlier analysis, around 100 million unique TCR beta sequences were found from 150 million to 200 million T cells. General study points: What was likely a sequencing artifact was a cluster of highly shared sequence variants.

Comments on this clone: Its target is not known.

Germline lookup yields CDR1 SQVTM and CDR2 ANQGSEA. Trimming removed 6 bases at V and 3 bases at J, with 15 bases between. The CDR3 consists of 14 residues. The PCR ran on 60 Vbeta and 13 Jbeta primers. Only in-frame clones appear in the TCRdb table, and some are missing; sequencing was by immunoSEQ multiplex PCR. The table includes about 180,000 clones, more than 70% detected once. Sequenced: PBMCs. The clonotype was recovered from a boy aged 2 to 10 in good health and CMV-seronegative. V and J are TRBV29-1 and TRBJ1-3, with D hard to call. The CDR3 region is CSVGSGAGGNTIYF. The CDR3 region has the DNA TGCAGCGTCGGTAGCGGAGCTGGTGGAAACACCATATATTTT.